What follows are 30 T cell receptor beta chains derived from one specimen sequenced in a study of blood T cell repertoires in COVID-19. TCRdb's copy holds only in-frame clones and misses some; the assay was immunoSEQ multiplex PCR. Among 200,000 to 250,000 clones listed, just over 85% were seen once. Sequencing was carried out using PBMCs or T cells enriched from blood (not recorded which). The receptor source for this set is a middle-aged woman with acute COVID-19.

The V call is TRBV19, the J call TRBJ2-6, with 9 bases fitting TRBD1. J lost 1 base, V lost 2 bases, and 15 bases had no gene match. Germline CDR1 is LNHDA and CDR2 is SQIVND (reference sequence). The CDR3 contains 21 residues. CDR3 nucleotides: TGTGCCAGTAGTATAAAGAAGAGGGGACAGGGTACCGCTTCTGGGGCCAACGTCCTGACTTTC. Its translation: CASSIKKRGQGTASGANVLTF.

J is TRBJ1-1 and V is TRBV29-1; 8 bases are shared with TRBD1. This CDR3 region has 15 residues. Germline CDR1 is SQVTM and CDR2 is ANQGSEA. V was pared by 4 bases and J by 1 base, with 8 bases of the junction left unmatched. CDR3 DNA sequence: TGCAGCGTTGTTGGACAGGGAACCCGGAACACTGAAGCTTTCTTT. Amino acid sequence: CSVVGQGTRNTEAFF.

This clone has only a few counts. This chain joins TRBV27 and TRBJ2-1; 13 bases map to TRBD2. CDR1 is MNHEY and CDR2 is SMNVEV in the germline V gene (reference sequence). This CDR3 is built from 18 residues. The V and J ends lost 8 bases and 7 bases, in that order; junction bases with no gene match: 17. CDR3 sequence reads: CASRYDRTSGSTVNEQFF. CDR3 coding DNA: TGTGCCAGCCGATACGATCGGACTAGCGGGAGTACGGTGAATGAGCAGTTCTTC.

As DNA, the CDR3 is TGTGCCAGCAGCAGGGACAGTACCTACGAGCAGTACTTC. Its protein is CASSRDSTYEQYF. The chain carries TRBV5-6 and TRBJ2-7, with TRBD1 identical over 7 bases. Germline V lookup: CDR1 SGHDT, CDR2 YYEEEE. With V trimmed by 4 bases and J by 2 bases, 3 bases remained unmatched. This CDR3 is built from 13 residues.

This clone was seen once. The chain is built from TRBV11-2 and TRBJ1-1; no clear D. Trimming shortened V by 1 base and J by 4 bases, and 7 bases separated the two germline ends. The length of the CDR3 is 13 residues. Germline CDR1 reads SGHAT; CDR2 reads FQNNGV. This CDR3 is CASSLGYSTEAFF. The DNA for the CDR3 is TGTGCCAGCAGCTTAGGGTATAGCACTGAAGCTTTCTTT.

V usage is TRBV19 and J usage is TRBJ1-6, with D maybe TRBD1 (5 bases). The CDR3 contains 13 residues. The V gene's germline CDR1 is LNHDA and CDR2 SQIVND (reference sequence). The V and J ends lost 6 bases and 9 bases respectively, with 12 bases between them. The CDR3 is CASRGERASPLHF. For the CDR3, the DNA is TGTGCCAGTAGGGGGGAGCGGGCTTCACCCCTCCACTTT.

The gene calls are TRBV7-8 and TRBJ2-1; 9 bases map to TRBD1. Germline CDR1 reads SGHVS; CDR2 reads FQNEAQ. The CDR3 runs to 16 residues. Trimming cost V 4 bases and J 2 bases; bases outside gene matches: 6. CDR3 sequence reads: CASSYNRDRAYNEQFF. For the CDR3, the DNA is TGTGCCAGCAGCTATAACCGGGACAGGGCCTACAATGAGCAGTTCTTC. Full variable domain (missing parts from reference TRBV7-8 and TRBJ2-1): GAGVSQSPRYKVAKRGQDVALRCDPISGHVSLFWYQQALGQGPEFLTYFQNEAQLDKSGLPSDRFFAERPEGSVSTLKIQRTQQEDSAVYLCASSYNRDRAYNEQFFGPGTRLTVL.

This chain links TRBV15 with TRBJ1-6, with TRBD1 as a possible D gene (6 bases). The CDR3 totals 15 residues. Trimming took off 1 base at V and 6 bases at J, with 10 bases between the two ends. The germline V gene encodes CDR1 LNHNV and CDR2 YYDKDF (reference sequence). The CDR3 DNA follows: TGTGCCACCAGCAGAGTGGGGGCAGCTAATTCACCCCTCCACTTT. This translates into CATSRVGAANSPLHF.

The chain has TRBV7-8 and TRBJ1-3; D perhaps matches TRBD1 (6 bases). Germline CDR1 reads SGHVS; CDR2 reads FQNEAQ. The CDR3 has 15 residues. Between the trimmed V and J ends, which lost 2 bases and 0 bases, there was a span of 8 bases. CDR3 sequence: CASSLTDSSGNTIYF. The DNA for the CDR3 is TGTGCCAGCAGCTTAACGGACAGCTCTGGAAACACCATATATTTT.

V is TRBV7-6 and J is TRBJ2-1; D remains ambiguous. The CDR3 contains 18 residues. Germline V CDR1 and CDR2: SGHVS, FNYEAQ. Trimming left V 0 bases short and J 6 bases short, with 21 bases between. The CDR3 sequence: CASSLASSGQLPFNEQFF. The CDR3 region has the DNA TGTGCCAGCAGCTTAGCGAGTAGTGGGCAGCTACCGTTCAATGAGCAGTTCTTC.

This sequence joins TRBV7-9 and TRBJ2-7; 9 bases map to TRBD1. CDR3 length: 14 amino acids. Germline V lookup: CDR1 SEHNR, CDR2 FQNEAQ (reference sequence). The V gene end was trimmed by 10 bases and the J gene end by 1 base; junction bases not matched to a gene: 8. In DNA, the CDR3 is TGTGCCACCACCCAACAGGGGGCTTCCTACGAGCAGTACTTC. Protein: CATTQQGASYEQYF.

The V call is TRBV3-1 (or the pseudogene TRBV3-2), the J call TRBJ2-7, with 13 bases identical to TRBD2. Germline CDR1 LGHDT, CDR2 YNNKEL (reference sequence). V gave up 1 base and J gave up 5 bases; unmatched junction bases: 5. The CDR3 has 16 residues. CDR3 bases: TGTGCCAGCAGCCAAGGAACTAGCGGGAGGGGCAACGAGCAGTACTTC. Translated, it gives CASSQGTSGRGNEQYF.

The chain links TRBV5-1 to TRBJ2-5, with D possibly being TRBD2 (6 bases). Germline V gene data show CDR1 as SGHRS and CDR2 as YFSETQ. Trimming shortened V by 3 bases and J by 5 bases, and 14 bases separated the two germline ends. The CDR3 is 14 amino acids. The CDR3 nucleotides read TGCGCCAGCAGCTGGAGGGAGGTAAAGGAGACCCAGTACTTC. This sequence encodes CASSWREVKETQYF. The whole variable domain, filled in from reference TRBV5-1 and TRBJ2-5, reads KAGVTQTPRYLIKTRGQQVTLSCSPISGHRSVSWYQQTPGQGLQFLFEYFSETQRNKGNFPGRFSGRQFSNSRSEMNVSTLELGDSALYLCASSWREVKETQYFGPGTRLLVL.

The rearrangement uses TRBV19 and TRBJ2-7, with a possible D match to TRBD2 (6 bases). The V end was cut by 4 bases, the J end by 0 bases, with 13 bases between. Germline V gene data show CDR1 as LNHDA and CDR2 as SQIVND (reference sequence). The CDR3 has 15 amino acids. The chain's CDR3 is CASSTGVVNSYEQYF. The CDR3 nucleotides read TGTGCCAGTAGTACGGGGGTGGTCAACTCCTACGAGCAGTACTTC.

The chain recombines TRBV18 with TRBJ1-5; D is unclear. CDR1 KGHSH and CDR2 LQKENI come from the germline V gene. The CDR3 extends over 16 amino acids. V lost 2 bases and J lost 0, with 11 bases in between. CDR3: CASSPTTAYSNQPQHF. CDR3 DNA: TGTGCCAGCTCACCAACCACAGCTTATAGCAATCAGCCCCAGCATTTT.

The chain employs TRBV27 and TRBJ1-5; 7 bases agree with TRBD1. Germline V lookup: CDR1 MNHEY, CDR2 SMNVEV (reference sequence). The CDR3 spans 14 residues. Trimming cost V 8 bases and J 2 bases; bases outside gene matches: 6. CDR3: CASGIQGGNQPQHF. The CDR3 DNA sequence: TGTGCCAGCGGGATTCAGGGGGGCAATCAGCCCCAGCATTTT.

The chain combines TRBV11-3 with TRBJ2-7, with a weak D call TRBD2 (5 bases). Germline CDR1 and CDR2: SGHNT and YENEEA. V gave up 4 bases and J gave up 5 bases, with 18 bases separating them. This CDR3 region has 15 residues. In DNA, the CDR3 is TGTGCCAGCAGCTCCAGCGGACTGGTTGGTCACGAGCAGTACTTC. It encodes CASSSSGLVGHEQYF.

The V gene is TRBV11-2, the J gene TRBJ2-7, with a tentative D call TRBD1 (5 bases). The germline V gene has CDR1 SGHAT and CDR2 FQNNGV. V was trimmed by 7 bases and J by 6 bases, leaving 13 bases between them. This CDR3 is built from 12 residues. The CDR3 sequence: CASTPGYIEQYF. The CDR3 region has the DNA TGTGCCAGCACCCCAGGGTATATCGAGCAGTACTTC.

V and J are TRBV11-2 and TRBJ1-3; D perhaps matches TRBD1 (5 bases). The germline CDR1 and CDR2 sequences are SGHAT and FQNNGV. CDR3 size: 15 residues. Between the trimmed V and J ends, which lost 5 bases and 3 bases, there was a span of 14 bases. For the CDR3, the DNA is TGTGCCAGCAGCCTGGGGAGGGGCGGTGGAAACACCATATATTTT. This sequence encodes CASSLGRGGGNTIYF.

This chain connects TRBV4-1 to TRBJ2-5, with 8 bases lining up with TRBD2. The CDR3 runs to 15 residues. Germline V gene lookup returns CDR1 MGHRA and CDR2 YSYEKL. Trimming took 2 bases from V and 4 from J; bases not matched to a gene: 6. The CDR3 DNA is TGCGCCAGCAGCCAATCCCAGCGGGAGAGAGAGACCCAGTACTTC. Amino acids: CASSQSQRERETQYF.

The J gene is TRBJ2-3, the V gene TRBV4-2; 9 bases map to TRBD1. Per germline, CDR1 LGHNA and CDR2 YNFKEQ. The CDR3 is 16 residues long. With 7 bases clipped from V and 1 base from J, the junction kept 9 bases outside the gene matches. CDR3 nucleotides: TGTGCCAGCACTAGAAACCGGGACAGGGGCACAGATACGCAGTATTTT. Translated, it gives CASTRNRDRGTDTQYF.

Concerning this clone: The identical CDR3 is also encoded by other nucleotide sequences in the sample. The chain is built from TRBV6-5 and TRBJ2-2; D unresolved. The germline CDR1 and CDR2 sequences are MNHEY and SVGAGI. This CDR3 has 12 residues. The ends were cut back, 5 bases at V and 5 bases at J, with 6 bases in the middle. The CDR3 region has the DNA TGTGCCAGCAGTCTTCGGACCGGGGAGCTGTTTTTT. Protein sequence: CASSLRTGELFF.

The chain links TRBV6-5 to TRBJ2-7; TRBD1 aligns across 9 bases. CDR1 and CDR2 (germline): MNHEY, SVGAGI. There are 14 residues in the CDR3. Trimming took 4 bases from V and 3 from J; bases not matched to a gene: 4. The CDR3 coding sequence is TGTGCCAGCAGTTCCTCGGGACAGGGCTACGAGCAGTACTTC. Protein: CASSSSGQGYEQYF.

CDR3 protein: CASSHKSLGYNEQFF. The CDR3 bases are TGTGCCAGCAGCCACAAGTCCCTAGGTTACAATGAGCAGTTCTTC. V gene TRBV11-2 combines with J gene TRBJ2-1; D is ambiguous. Germline loops: CDR1 SGHAT, CDR2 FQNNGV. The CDR3 runs to 15 residues. The germline V and J ends were trimmed by 5 bases and 4 bases, with 15 bases remaining between them.

The chain couples TRBV9 to TRBJ1-6; D is unclear. Germline V gene sequence: CDR1 SGDLS, CDR2 YYNGEE. The length of the CDR3 is 14 residues. V lost 6 bases and J 6 bases, leaving 13 bases between the germline ends. DNA of the CDR3: TGTGCCAGCACCTCCATGGCGGGTAATTCACCCCTCCACTTT. Its protein product is CASTSMAGNSPLHF.

This clone was observed a handful of times. The V gene is TRBV4-1, the J gene TRBJ1-6; D remains ambiguous. CDR3 size: 16 residues. V was pared by 4 bases and J by 4 bases, with 14 bases between. Germline V lookup: CDR1 MGHRA, CDR2 YSYEKL. CDR3 protein: CASSRTLGGYNSPLHF. The CDR3 nucleotides read TGCGCCAGCAGCCGAACTCTGGGCGGGTATAATTCACCCCTCCACTTT.

The chain uses TRBV4-1 and TRBJ1-3; D gene unclear. This CDR3 has 17 amino acids. Germline lookup yields CDR1 MGHRA and CDR2 YSYEKL. The V and J ends lost 0 bases and 3 bases respectively, with 15 bases between them. The CDR3 region has the DNA TGCGCCAGCAGCCAAGATCAGCCAGGTGTTGTTGGAAACACCATATATTTT. Amino acids: CASSQDQPGVVGNTIYF.

The chain employs TRBV7-9 and TRBJ2-1; 10 positions match TRBD2. Germline CDR1 and CDR2: SEHNR and FQNEAQ (reference sequence). V shed 5 bases, J shed 9 bases, and the junction held 7 bases outside the gene matches. The CDR3 extends over 14 amino acids. CDR3 protein: CASSALAGAFEQFF. CDR3 sequence (DNA): TGTGCCAGCAGCGCCCTAGCGGGAGCGTTTGAGCAGTTCTTC.

The V and J genes are TRBV11-2 and TRBJ1-3; 8 bases match TRBD1. The V gene's germline CDR1 is SGHAT and CDR2 FQNNGV. The CDR3 runs 13 residues. The V and J ends lost 5 bases and 6 bases, in that order; junction bases with no gene match: 3. CDR3 amino acids: CASSTTGANTIYF. CDR3 nucleotides: TGTGCCAGCAGCACGACAGGGGCAAACACCATATATTTT.

This clone was recorded once. V is TRBV2 and J is TRBJ1-2; D gene ambiguous. Germline V gives CDR1 SNHLY, CDR2 FYNNEI. Deletions cut 9 bases from V and 3 bases from J, with 17 bases between. The CDR3 has 14 residues. In nucleotides, the CDR3 is TGTGCCAGTCGGGGTCTCTCTTCCCACTATGGCTACACCTTC. Translation: CASRGLSSHYGYTF.